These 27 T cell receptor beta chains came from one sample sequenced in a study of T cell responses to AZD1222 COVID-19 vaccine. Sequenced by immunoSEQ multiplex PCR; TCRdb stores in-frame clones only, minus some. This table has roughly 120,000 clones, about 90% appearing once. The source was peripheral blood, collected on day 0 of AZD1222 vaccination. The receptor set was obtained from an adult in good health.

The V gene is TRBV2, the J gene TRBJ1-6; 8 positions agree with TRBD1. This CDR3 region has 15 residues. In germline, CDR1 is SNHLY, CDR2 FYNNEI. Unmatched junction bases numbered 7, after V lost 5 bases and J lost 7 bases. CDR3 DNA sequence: TGTGCCAGCAGTATTAGACAGGGGTTGAATTCACCCCTCCACTTT. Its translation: CASSIRQGLNSPLHF.

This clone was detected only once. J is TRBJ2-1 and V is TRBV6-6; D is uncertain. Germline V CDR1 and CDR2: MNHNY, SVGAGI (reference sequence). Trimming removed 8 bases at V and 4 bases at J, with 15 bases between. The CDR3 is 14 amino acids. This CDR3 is CASCSGGPYNEQFF. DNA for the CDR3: TGTGCCAGCTGTTCCGGCGGCCCTTACAATGAGCAGTTCTTC.

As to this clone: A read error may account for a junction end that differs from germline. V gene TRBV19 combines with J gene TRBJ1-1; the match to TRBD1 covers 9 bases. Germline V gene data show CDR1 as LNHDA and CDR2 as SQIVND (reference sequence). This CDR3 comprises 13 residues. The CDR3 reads CATKGQGSAEAFF. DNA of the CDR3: TGCGCCACCAAGGGACAGGGTTCCGCTGAAGCTTTCTTT.

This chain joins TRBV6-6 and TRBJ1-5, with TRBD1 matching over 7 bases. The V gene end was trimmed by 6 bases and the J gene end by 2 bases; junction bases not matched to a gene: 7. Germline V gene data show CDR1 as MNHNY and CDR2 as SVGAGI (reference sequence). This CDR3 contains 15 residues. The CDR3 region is CASSPTGYGNQPQHF. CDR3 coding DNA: TGTGCCAGCAGCCCGACAGGGTATGGCAATCAGCCCCAGCATTTT.

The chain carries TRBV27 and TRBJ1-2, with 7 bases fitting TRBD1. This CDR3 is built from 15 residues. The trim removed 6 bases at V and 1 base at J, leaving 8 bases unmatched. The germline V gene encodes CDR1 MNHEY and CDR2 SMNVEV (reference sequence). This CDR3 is CASSPQGKINYGYTF. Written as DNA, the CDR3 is TGTGCCAGCAGCCCACAGGGGAAAATTAACTATGGCTACACCTTC.

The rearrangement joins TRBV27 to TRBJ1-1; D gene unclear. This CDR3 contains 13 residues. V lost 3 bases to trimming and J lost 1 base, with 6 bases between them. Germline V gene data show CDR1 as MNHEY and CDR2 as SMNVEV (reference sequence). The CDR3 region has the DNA TGTGCCAGCAGTTTGGCGAAGAACACTGAAGCTTTCTTT. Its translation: CASSLAKNTEAFF.

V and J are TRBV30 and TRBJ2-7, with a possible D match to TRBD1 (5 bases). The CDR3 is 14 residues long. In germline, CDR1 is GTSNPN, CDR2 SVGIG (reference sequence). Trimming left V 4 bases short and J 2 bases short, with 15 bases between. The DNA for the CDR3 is TGTGCCTGGAAGACAGTTAGGGGCACCTACGAGCAGTACTTC. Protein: CAWKTVRGTYEQYF.

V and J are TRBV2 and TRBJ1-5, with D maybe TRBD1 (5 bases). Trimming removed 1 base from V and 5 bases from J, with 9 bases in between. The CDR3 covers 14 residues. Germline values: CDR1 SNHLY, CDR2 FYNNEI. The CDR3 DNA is TGTGCCAGCAGTGAAGTGGTCAGGGATCAGCCCCAGCATTTT. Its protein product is CASSEVVRDQPQHF.

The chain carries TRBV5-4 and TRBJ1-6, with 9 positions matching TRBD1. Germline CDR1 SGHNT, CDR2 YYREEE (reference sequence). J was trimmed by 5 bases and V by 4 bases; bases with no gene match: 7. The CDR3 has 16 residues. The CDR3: CASSEGTGTNNSPLHF. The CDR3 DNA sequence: TGTGCCAGCAGCGAAGGGACAGGGACAAATAATTCACCCCTCCACTTT.

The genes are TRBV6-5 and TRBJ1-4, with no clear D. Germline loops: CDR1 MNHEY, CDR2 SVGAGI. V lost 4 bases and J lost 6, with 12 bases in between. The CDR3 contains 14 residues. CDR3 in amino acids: CASSFTPADEKLFF. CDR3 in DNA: TGTGCCAGCAGTTTTACCCCCGCGGATGAAAAACTGTTTTTT.

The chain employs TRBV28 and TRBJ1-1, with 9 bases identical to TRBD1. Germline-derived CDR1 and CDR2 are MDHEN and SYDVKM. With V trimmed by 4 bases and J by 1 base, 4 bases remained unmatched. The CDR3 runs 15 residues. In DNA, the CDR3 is TGTGCCAGCAGTTGGGGGACAGGGAGGAACACTGAAGCTTTCTTT. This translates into CASSWGTGRNTEAFF.

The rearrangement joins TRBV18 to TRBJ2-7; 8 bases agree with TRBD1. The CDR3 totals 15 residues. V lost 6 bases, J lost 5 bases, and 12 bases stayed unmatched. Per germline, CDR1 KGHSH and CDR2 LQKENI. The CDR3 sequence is CASSLLDRGRNEQYF. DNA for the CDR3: TGTGCCAGCTCCCTACTCGACAGGGGTCGGAACGAGCAGTACTTC.

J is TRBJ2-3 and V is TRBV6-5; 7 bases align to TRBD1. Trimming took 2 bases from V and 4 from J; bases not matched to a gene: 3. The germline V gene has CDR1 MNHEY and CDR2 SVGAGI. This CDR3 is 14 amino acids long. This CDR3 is CASSYTGVADTQYF. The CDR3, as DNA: TGTGCCAGCAGTTACACAGGGGTGGCAGATACGCAGTATTTT.

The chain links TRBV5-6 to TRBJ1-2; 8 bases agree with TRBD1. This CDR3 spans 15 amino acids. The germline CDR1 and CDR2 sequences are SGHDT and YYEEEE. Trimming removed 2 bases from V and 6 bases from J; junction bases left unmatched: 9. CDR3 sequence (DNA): TGTGCCAGCAGCTTTTTTTCGGGACAGGTGAATGGCTACACCTTC. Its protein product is CASSFFSGQVNGYTF. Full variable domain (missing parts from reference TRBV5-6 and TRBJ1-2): DAGVTQSPTHLIKTRGQQVTLRCSPKSGHDTVSWYQQALGQGPQFIFQYYEEEERQRGNFPDRFSGHQFPNYSSELNVNALLLGDSALYLCASSFFSGQVNGYTFGSGTRLTVV.

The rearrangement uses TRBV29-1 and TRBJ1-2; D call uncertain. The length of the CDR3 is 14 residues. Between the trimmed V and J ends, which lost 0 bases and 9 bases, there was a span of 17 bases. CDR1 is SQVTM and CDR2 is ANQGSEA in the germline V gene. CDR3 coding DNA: TGCAGCGTTGAAGATCGGGTAACCTGGGAGAGCTACACCTTC. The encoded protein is CSVEDRVTWESYTF.

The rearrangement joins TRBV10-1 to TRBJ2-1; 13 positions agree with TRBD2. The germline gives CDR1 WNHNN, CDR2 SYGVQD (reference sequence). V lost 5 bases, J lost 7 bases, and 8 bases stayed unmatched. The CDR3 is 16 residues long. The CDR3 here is CASSPERTSGRNEQFF. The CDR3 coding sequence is TGCGCCAGCAGTCCGGAGAGGACTAGCGGGAGAAATGAGCAGTTCTTC.

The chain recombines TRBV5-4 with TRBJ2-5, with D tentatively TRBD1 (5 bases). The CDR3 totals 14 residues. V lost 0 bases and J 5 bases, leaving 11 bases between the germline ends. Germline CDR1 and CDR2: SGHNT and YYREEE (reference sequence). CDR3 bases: TGTGCCAGCAGCTTGGGTATAGGGGCGGAGACCCAGTACTTC. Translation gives CASSLGIGAETQYF.

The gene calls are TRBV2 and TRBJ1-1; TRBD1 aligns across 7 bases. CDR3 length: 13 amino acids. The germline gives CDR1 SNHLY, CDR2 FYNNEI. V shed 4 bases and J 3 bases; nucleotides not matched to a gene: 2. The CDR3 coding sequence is TGTGCCAGCAGTGCCGACAGGGACACTGAAGCTTTCTTT. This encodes CASSADRDTEAFF.

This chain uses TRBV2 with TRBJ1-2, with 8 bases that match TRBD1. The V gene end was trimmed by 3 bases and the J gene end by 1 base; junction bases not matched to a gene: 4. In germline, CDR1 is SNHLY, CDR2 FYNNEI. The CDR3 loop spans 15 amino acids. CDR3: CASSENRGDNYGYTF. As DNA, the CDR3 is TGTGCCAGCAGTGAGAACAGGGGGGATAACTATGGCTACACCTTC.

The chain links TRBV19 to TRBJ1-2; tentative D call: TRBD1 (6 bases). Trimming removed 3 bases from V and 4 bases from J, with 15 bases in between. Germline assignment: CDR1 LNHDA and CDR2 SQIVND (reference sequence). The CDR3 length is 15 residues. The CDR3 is CASSIWDTKGYGYTF. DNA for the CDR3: TGTGCCAGTAGTATCTGGGACACCAAGGGCTATGGCTACACCTTC.

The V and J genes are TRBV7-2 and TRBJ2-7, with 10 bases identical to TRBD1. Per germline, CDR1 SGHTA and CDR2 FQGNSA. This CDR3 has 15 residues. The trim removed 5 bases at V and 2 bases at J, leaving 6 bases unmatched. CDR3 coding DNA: TGTGCCAGCAGCCAAACCGGGACAGGGGCCTACGAGCAGTACTTC. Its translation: CASSQTGTGAYEQYF.

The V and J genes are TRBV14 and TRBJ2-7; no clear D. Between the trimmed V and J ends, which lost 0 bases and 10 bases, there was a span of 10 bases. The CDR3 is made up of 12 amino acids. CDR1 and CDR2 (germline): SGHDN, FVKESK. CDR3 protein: CASSQDRGRQYF. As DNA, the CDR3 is TGTGCCAGCAGCCAAGATCGTGGACGCCAGTACTTC.

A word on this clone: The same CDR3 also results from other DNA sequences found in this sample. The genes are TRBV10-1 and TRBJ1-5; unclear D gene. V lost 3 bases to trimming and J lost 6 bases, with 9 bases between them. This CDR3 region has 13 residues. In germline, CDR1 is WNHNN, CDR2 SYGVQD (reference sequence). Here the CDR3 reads CASSESVGQPQHF. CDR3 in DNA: TGCGCCAGCAGTGAATCTGTGGGTCAGCCCCAGCATTTT.

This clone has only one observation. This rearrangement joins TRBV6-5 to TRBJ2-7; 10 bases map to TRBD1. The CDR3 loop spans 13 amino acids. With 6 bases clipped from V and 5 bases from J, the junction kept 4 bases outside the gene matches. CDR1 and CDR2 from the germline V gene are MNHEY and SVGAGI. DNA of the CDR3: TGTGCCAGCAGGGACAGGGGGGGCCACGAGCAGTACTTC. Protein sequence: CASRDRGGHEQYF.

CDR3 residues: CASSSPSPGSSGANVLTF. DNA of the CDR3: TGTGCCAGCAGTTCCCCTAGTCCGGGCAGCTCTGGGGCCAACGTCCTGACTTTC. V usage is TRBV28 and J usage is TRBJ2-6; D is unclear. The CDR3 extends over 18 amino acids. CDR1 and CDR2 (germline): MDHEN, SYDVKM. V lost 4 bases and J 0 bases, leaving 16 bases between the germline ends. Based on the CDR3 plus reference TRBV28 and TRBJ2-6, the full variable domain is DVKVTQSSRYLVKRTGEKVFLECVQDMDHENMFWYRQDPGLGLRLIYFSYDVKMKEKGDIPEGYSVSREKKERFSLILESASTNQTSMYLCASSSPSPGSSGANVLTFGAGSRLTVL.

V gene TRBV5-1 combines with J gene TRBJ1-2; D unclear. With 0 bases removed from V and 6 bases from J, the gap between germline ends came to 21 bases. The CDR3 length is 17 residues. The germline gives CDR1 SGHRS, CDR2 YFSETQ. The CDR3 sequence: CASSLGQIVPNPDGYTF. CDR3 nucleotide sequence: TGCGCCAGCAGCTTGGGTCAGATAGTCCCGAACCCCGATGGCTACACCTTC. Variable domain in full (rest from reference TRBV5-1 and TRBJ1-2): KAGVTQTPRYLIKTRGQQVTLSCSPISGHRSVSWYQQTPGQGLQFLFEYFSETQRNKGNFPGRFSGRQFSNSRSEMNVSTLELGDSALYLCASSLGQIVPNPDGYTFGSGTRLTVV.

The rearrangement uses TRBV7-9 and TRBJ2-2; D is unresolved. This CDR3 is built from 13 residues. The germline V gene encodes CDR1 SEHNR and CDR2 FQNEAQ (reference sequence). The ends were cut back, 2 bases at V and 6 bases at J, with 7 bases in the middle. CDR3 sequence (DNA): TGTGCCAGCAGCTTACCGGTAGCCGGGGAGCTGTTTTTT. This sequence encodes CASSLPVAGELFF.